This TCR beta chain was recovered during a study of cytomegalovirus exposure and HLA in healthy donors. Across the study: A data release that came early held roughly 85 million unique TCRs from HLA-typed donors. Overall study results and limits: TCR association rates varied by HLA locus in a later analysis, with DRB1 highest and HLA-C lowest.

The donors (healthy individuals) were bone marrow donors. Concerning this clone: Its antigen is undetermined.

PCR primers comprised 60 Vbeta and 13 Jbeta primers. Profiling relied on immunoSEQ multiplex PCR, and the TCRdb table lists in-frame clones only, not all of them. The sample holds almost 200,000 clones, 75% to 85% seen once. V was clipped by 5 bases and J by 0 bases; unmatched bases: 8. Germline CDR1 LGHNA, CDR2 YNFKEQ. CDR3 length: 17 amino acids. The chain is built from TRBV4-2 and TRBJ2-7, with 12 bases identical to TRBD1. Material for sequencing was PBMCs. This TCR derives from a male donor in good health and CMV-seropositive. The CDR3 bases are TGTGCCAGCAGCTTGGAGGGACAGGGGGCTGTCTCCTACGAGCAGTACTTC. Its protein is CASSLEGQGAVSYEQYF.